The 13 T cell receptor beta chains given below trace back to one sample, sequenced in a study of T cell responses to AZD1222 COVID-19 vaccine. Sequencing used immunoSEQ multiplex PCR; TCRdb keeps in-frame clones, though not all of them. The sample has about 170,000 clones; roughly 92% are singletons. Sequenced here: peripheral blood, sampled on day 0 of AZD1222 vaccination. These receptors originate from an adult in good health.

V usage is TRBV5-8 and J usage is TRBJ1-6; TRBD1 matches 8 bases. V dropped 4 bases and J dropped 7; count of bases not matched to a gene: 7. Germline CDR1 and CDR2: SGHTS and YDEGEE. The CDR3 loop spans 15 amino acids. The CDR3 region is CASSAWTGINSPLHF. For the CDR3, the DNA is TGTGCCAGCAGCGCATGGACAGGGATAAATTCACCCCTCCACTTT.

The sample holds one count of this clone. The V call is TRBV5-1, the J call TRBJ2-5, with D possibly being TRBD2 (5 bases). CDR3 length equals 14 residues. Trimming pared 3 bases from V and 2 bases from J, leaving 11 bases between. Germline V gene lookup returns CDR1 SGHRS and CDR2 YFSETQ. For the CDR3, the DNA is TGCGCCAGCAGCTCTGGAGGCAGACAAGAGACCCAGTACTTC. Translated, it gives CASSSGGRQETQYF.

This clone came up once. This chain joins TRBV5-1 and TRBJ2-3; maybe TRBD2 (5 bases). The germline V and J ends were trimmed by 5 bases and 3 bases, with 16 bases remaining between them. The V gene's germline CDR1 is SGHRS and CDR2 YFSETQ. This CDR3 contains 15 residues. The CDR3 reads CASRFWGEGTDTQYF. The CDR3 DNA reads TGCGCCAGCAGATTTTGGGGAGAAGGAACAGATACGCAGTATTTT.

The rearrangement links TRBV18 to TRBJ2-7; TRBD1 aligns across 9 bases. The CDR3 runs 15 residues. The V gene's germline CDR1 is KGHSH and CDR2 LQKENI. The junction had 9 bases not matched to a gene; V was cut back by 5 bases and J by 4 bases. CDR3 sequence: CASSNRGQSSYEQYF. Here the CDR3 DNA reads TGTGCCAGCTCAAACAGGGGGCAGTCCTCGTACGAGCAGTACTTC.

The chain carries TRBV3-1 (or the pseudogene TRBV3-2) and TRBJ1-3; D not certain. Trimming removed 1 base at V and 4 bases at J, with 8 bases between. The germline V gene encodes CDR1 LGHDT and CDR2 YNNKEL (reference sequence). The CDR3 is 14 residues long. The CDR3 region has the DNA TGTGCCAGCAGCCAAGTTTCGGGGGGAAACACCATATATTTT. It encodes CASSQVSGGNTIYF.

The genes are TRBV12-3 or TRBV12-4 and TRBJ1-5; D not certain. Between the trimmed V and J ends, which lost 6 bases and 9 bases, there was a span of 15 bases. The CDR3 covers 13 residues. The CDR3 sequence: CASSLGRDRPQHF. DNA of the CDR3: TGTGCCAGCAGCCTCGGAAGGGATCGGCCCCAGCATTTT.

CDR3 sequence reads: CASSIFGGLSNQPQHF. DNA for the CDR3: TGTGCCAGTAGTATTTTTGGAGGGCTCAGCAATCAGCCCCAGCATTTT. The V gene is TRBV19, the J gene TRBJ1-5; D is uncertain. The V and J ends lost 3 bases and 1 base respectively, with 13 bases between them. The CDR3 is made up of 16 amino acids. CDR1 and CDR2 (germline): LNHDA, SQIVND (reference sequence). Complete variable domain (other parts from reference TRBV19 and TRBJ1-5): DGGITQSPKYLFRKEGQNVTLSCEQNLNHDAMYWYRQDPGQGLRLIYYSQIVNDFQKGDIAEGYSVSREKKESFPLTVTSAQKNPTAFYLCASSIFGGLSNQPQHFGDGTRLSIL.

This clone was picked up a small number of times. The chain uses TRBV5-8 and TRBJ1-5; unclear D gene. Trimming stripped 1 base from V and 4 bases from J, with 9 bases between. The germline V gene has CDR1 SGHTS and CDR2 YDEGEE. This CDR3 contains 14 residues. The CDR3 nucleotides are TGTGCCAGCAGCTTGAGAGGCGGGAATCAGCCCCAGCATTTT. Amino acids: CASSLRGGNQPQHF.

The chain has TRBV27 and TRBJ2-3; perhaps TRBD2 as D (6 bases). Trimming removed 4 bases at V and 5 bases at J, with 19 bases between. This CDR3 is built from 16 residues. Germline V lookup: CDR1 MNHEY, CDR2 SMNVEV (reference sequence). CDR3 in amino acids: CASSSLMARLGDTQYF. The CDR3 DNA reads TGTGCCAGCAGTTCACTTATGGCGAGACTAGGAGATACGCAGTATTTT.

The V and J genes are TRBV9 and TRBJ2-2; D not certain. This CDR3 is 17 amino acids long. Germline V lookup: CDR1 SGDLS, CDR2 YYNGEE. Trimming removed 4 bases at V and 0 bases at J, with 16 bases between. CDR3: CASSFVPKPANTGELFF. CDR3 sequence (DNA): TGTGCCAGCAGCTTTGTCCCGAAACCCGCGAACACCGGGGAGCTGTTTTTT.

This sequence joins TRBV19 and TRBJ1-4; no reliable D call. V lost 3 bases, J lost 0 bases, and 8 bases lay in between. This CDR3 has 15 amino acids. Germline V gene data show CDR1 as LNHDA and CDR2 as SQIVND (reference sequence). CDR3 amino acids: CASSIQDTTNEKLFF. CDR3 DNA: TGTGCCAGTAGTATCCAAGACACAACTAATGAAAAACTGTTTTTT.

For the CDR3, the DNA is TGTGCCAGCAGCCCATCCCGGACTAGCCTAGTGGCAGATACGCAGTATTTT. It specifies CASSPSRTSLVADTQYF. V usage is TRBV4-2 and J usage is TRBJ2-3; 8 bases align to TRBD2. Germline loops: CDR1 LGHNA, CDR2 YNFKEQ. V trimming: 4 bases; J trimming: 4 bases; junction bases outside the gene matches: 13. The CDR3 loop spans 17 amino acids.

As DNA, the CDR3 is TGTGCCAGCAGCTTGGACAGGGAAAGGCCCCAGCATTTT. Translating gives CASSLDRERPQHF. The V call is TRBV5-4, the J call TRBJ1-5, with a tentative D call TRBD1 (6 bases). V gave up 0 bases and J gave up 9 bases, with 10 bases separating them. Per germline, CDR1 SGHNT and CDR2 YYREEE (reference sequence). This CDR3 is 13 amino acids long.